These 10 T cell receptor beta chains were sequenced from one sample in a study of memory CD4+ T cells and cytomegalovirus serostatus. Single viable CD3+CD4+CD8-CD45RO+ cells were sorted as the memory CD4+ T cells. TCRdb keeps only in-frame clones here, not all; method: immunoSEQ multiplex PCR. This sample has fewer than 40,000 clones; 65% to 80% occur once, and the top ten carry roughly 5.2%. The specimen was memory CD4+ T cells from blood. The receptors derive from an adult in good health and CMV-seropositive.

The DNA for the CDR3 is TGCGCCAGCAGCCAAGATGAGGGGGCCCCCGGGGAGCTGTTTTTT. It encodes CASSQDEGAPGELFF. The chain has TRBV4-3 and TRBJ2-2, with 7 bases lining up with TRBD1. The length of the CDR3 is 15 residues. Germline loops: CDR1 LGHNA, CDR2 YSLEER. Germline trimming cut 0 bases from V and 6 bases from J; bases unmatched to any gene: 4.

This clone was seen a few times. V and J are TRBV4-2 and TRBJ2-1, with 14 bases matching TRBD2. The CDR3 contains 16 residues. V lost 4 bases to trimming and J lost 8 bases; unmatched junction nucleotides: 7. CDR1 and CDR2 from the germline V gene are LGHNA and YNFKEQ. In nucleotides, the CDR3 is TGTGCCAGCAGCCGCAGACTAGCGGGGGGGTCGGATGAGCAGTTCTTC. Its translation is CASSRRLAGGSDEQFF.

The V and J genes are TRBV19 and TRBJ2-7; D tentatively reads TRBD1 or TRBD2 (5 bases each). V was shortened by 5 bases and J by 3 bases, with 14 bases between the two germline ends. Germline loops: CDR1 LNHDA, CDR2 SQIVND (reference sequence). This CDR3 is 14 amino acids long. CDR3 amino acids: CASSQGTYGYEQYF. The CDR3 DNA reads TGTGCCAGTAGTCAAGGGACCTACGGCTACGAGCAGTACTTC.

The chain is built from TRBV13 and TRBJ2-2; D is uncertain. The CDR3 extends over 12 amino acids. Germline-derived CDR1 and CDR2 are PRHDT and FYEKMQ (reference sequence). V lost 5 bases to trimming and J lost 7 bases, with 8 bases between them. The CDR3 sequence: CASSVSFGELFF. The CDR3 region has the DNA TGTGCCAGCAGCGTTTCTTTCGGGGAGCTGTTTTTT.

This clone was observed a handful of times. V is TRBV4-2 and J is TRBJ1-6, with TRBD1 identical over 8 bases. V lost 0 bases to trimming and J lost 5 bases; unmatched junction nucleotides: 6. The CDR3 runs to 17 residues. Germline V gene sequence: CDR1 LGHNA, CDR2 YNFKEQ. The CDR3 DNA follows: TGTGCCAGCAGCCAAGATCTTTCGACAGGGGATAATTCACCCCTCCACTTT. It translates to CASSQDLSTGDNSPLHF.

This chain links TRBV10-3 with TRBJ1-5; D gene uncertain. From germline, CDR1 is ENHRY and CDR2 SYGVKD. This CDR3 contains 13 residues. The V gene lost 6 bases and the J gene lost 5 bases, with 11 bases spanning the gap. The CDR3 region has the DNA TGTGCCATCAGGGAAAGCTGGGATCAGCCCCAGCATTTT. Translating it yields CAIRESWDQPQHF.

V gene TRBV7-2 combines with J gene TRBJ2-7; 7 nucleotides match TRBD1. The germline V gene encodes CDR1 SGHTA and CDR2 FQGNSA. This CDR3 region has 13 residues. With 5 bases clipped from V and 4 bases from J, the junction kept 5 bases outside the gene matches. The CDR3 sequence is CASSPGQPYEQYF. The CDR3 DNA is TGTGCCAGCAGCCCGGGACAGCCGTACGAGCAGTACTTC.

This clone was picked up a small number of times. V usage is TRBV28 and J usage is TRBJ2-7, with 8 bases aligning to TRBD1. V was clipped by 6 bases and J by 6 bases; unmatched bases: 7. The CDR3 runs to 13 residues. Germline loops: CDR1 MDHEN, CDR2 SYDVKM. This chain's CDR3 is CASSPLDRVEQYF. Here the CDR3 DNA reads TGTGCCAGCAGCCCTCTGGACAGGGTCGAGCAGTACTTC.

The V gene is TRBV9, the J gene TRBJ2-1; D is undetermined. V lost 1 base to trimming and J lost 0 bases, with 8 bases between them. Germline assignment: CDR1 SGDLS and CDR2 YYNGEE. This CDR3 is 15 amino acids long. CDR3 amino acids: CASSVSISSYNEQFF. CDR3 DNA sequence: TGTGCCAGCAGCGTATCGATTAGCTCCTACAATGAGCAGTTCTTC.

This clone was picked up one time. V is TRBV5-1 and J is TRBJ2-3; D not resolved. The V end lost 1 base, the J end lost 3 bases, and 15 bases lay between the germline ends. Germline V gene data show CDR1 as SGHRS and CDR2 as YFSETQ. The CDR3 has 16 amino acids. In nucleotides, the CDR3 is TGCGCCAGCAGCTTGAGTCGAAGCGCTTGGACAGATACGCAGTATTTT. The encoded protein is CASSLSRSAWTDTQYF.